This T cell receptor beta chain was captured in a study of T-cell reconstitution after alpha-beta-depleted transplantation in children. The CDR3 covers 14 residues. Germline CDR1 is MNHEY and CDR2 is SMNVEV (reference sequence). V was cut by 5 bases and J by 6 bases, with 13 bases left in between. There are a few counts of this clonotype. This sample's TCRbeta library carried unique molecular identifier barcodes. Each CDR3 protein gets one entry after TCRdb re-called the PCR reads with MiXCR. The sample includes just under 550,000 distinct CDR3 sequences, about 17% of them seen just once. This specimen was PBMCs from the stem cell graft donor, taken from the stem cell graft. The V call is TRBV27, the J call TRBJ2-2; the D call may be TRBD1 or TRBD2 (5 bases each). This sequence was found in a human donor who donated a stem cell graft to a child with acute lymphoblastic leukemia. The CDR3 spells CASSHGTAAGELFF. The CDR3 DNA reads TGTGCCAGCAGTCATGGGACGGCGGCCGGGGAGCTGTTTTTT.